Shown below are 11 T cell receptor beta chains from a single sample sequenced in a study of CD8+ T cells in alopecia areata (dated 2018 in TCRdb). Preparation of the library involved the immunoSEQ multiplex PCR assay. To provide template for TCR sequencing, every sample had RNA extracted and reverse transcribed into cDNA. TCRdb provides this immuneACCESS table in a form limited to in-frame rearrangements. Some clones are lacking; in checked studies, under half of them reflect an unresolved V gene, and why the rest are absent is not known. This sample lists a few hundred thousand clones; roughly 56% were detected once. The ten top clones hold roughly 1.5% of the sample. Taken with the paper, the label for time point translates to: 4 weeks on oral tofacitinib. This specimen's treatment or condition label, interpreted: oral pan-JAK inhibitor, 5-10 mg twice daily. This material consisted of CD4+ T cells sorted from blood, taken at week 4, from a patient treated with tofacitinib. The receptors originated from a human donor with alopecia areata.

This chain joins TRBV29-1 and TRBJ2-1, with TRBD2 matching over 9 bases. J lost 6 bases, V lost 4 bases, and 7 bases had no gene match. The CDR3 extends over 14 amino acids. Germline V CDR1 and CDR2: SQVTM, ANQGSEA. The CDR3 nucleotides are TGCAGCGTTGGTCAGCGGGGGGCGGTCAATGAGCAGTTCTTC. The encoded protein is CSVGQRGAVNEQFF.

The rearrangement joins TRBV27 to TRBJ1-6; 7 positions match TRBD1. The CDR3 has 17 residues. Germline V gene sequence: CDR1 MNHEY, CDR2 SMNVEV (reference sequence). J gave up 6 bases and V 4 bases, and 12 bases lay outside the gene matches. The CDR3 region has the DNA TGTGCCAGCAGTTGGTACCGGGACAGATCAACTAATTCACCCCTCCACTTT. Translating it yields CASSWYRDRSTNSPLHF.

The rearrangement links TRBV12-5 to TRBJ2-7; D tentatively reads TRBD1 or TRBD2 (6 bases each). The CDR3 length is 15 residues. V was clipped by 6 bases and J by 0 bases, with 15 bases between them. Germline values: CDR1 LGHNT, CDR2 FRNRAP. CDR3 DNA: TGTGCTAGTGGCGGAGAGGGGGGCCGCTCCTACGAGCAGTACTTC. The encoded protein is CASGGEGGRSYEQYF.

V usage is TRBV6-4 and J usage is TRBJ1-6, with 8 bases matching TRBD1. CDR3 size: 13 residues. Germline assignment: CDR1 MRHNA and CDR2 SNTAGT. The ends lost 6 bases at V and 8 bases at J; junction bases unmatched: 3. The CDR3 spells CASRDREDSPLHF. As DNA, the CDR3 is TGTGCCAGCAGGGACAGGGAAGATTCACCCCTCCACTTT.

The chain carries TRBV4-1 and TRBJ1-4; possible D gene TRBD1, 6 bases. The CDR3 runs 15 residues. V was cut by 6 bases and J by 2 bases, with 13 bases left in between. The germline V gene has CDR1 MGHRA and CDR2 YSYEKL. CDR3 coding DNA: TGCGCCAGCAGATTAGTAGGGGGGACTAATGAAAAACTGTTTTTT. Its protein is CASRLVGGTNEKLFF.

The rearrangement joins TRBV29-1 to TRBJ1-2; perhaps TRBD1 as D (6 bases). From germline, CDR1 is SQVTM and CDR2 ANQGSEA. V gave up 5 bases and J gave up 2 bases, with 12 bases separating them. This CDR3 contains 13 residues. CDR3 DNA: TGCAGCGTTAAACTGACAGGAAACTATGGCTACACCTTC. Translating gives CSVKLTGNYGYTF.

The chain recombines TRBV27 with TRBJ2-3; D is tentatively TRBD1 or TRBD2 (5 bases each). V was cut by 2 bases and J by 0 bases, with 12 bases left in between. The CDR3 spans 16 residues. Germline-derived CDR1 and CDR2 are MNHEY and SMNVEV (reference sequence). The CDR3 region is CASSLRGPFSTDTQYF. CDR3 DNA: TGTGCCAGCAGTTTAAGGGGACCGTTTAGCACAGATACGCAGTATTTT.

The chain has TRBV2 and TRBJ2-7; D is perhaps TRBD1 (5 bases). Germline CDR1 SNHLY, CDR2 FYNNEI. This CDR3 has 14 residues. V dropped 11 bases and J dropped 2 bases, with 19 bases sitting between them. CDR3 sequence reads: CASSERGQTYEQYF. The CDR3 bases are TGTGCCTCATCAGAAAGGGGCCAAACCTACGAGCAGTACTTC.

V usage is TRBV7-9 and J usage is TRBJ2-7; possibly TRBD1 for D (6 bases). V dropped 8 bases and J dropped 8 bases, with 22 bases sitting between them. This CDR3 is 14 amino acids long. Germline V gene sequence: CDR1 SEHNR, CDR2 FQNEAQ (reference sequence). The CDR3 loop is CASRSQSGTHKQYF. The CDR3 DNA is TGTGCCAGCCGGTCCCAATCGGGGACACACAAGCAGTACTTC.

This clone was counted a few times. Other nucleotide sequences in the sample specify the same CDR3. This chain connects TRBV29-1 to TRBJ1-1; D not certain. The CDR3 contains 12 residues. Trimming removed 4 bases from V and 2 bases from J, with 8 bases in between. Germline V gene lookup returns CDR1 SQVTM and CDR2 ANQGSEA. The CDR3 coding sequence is TGCAGCGTTGCCGGGGTAAACACTGAAGCTTTCTTT. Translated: CSVAGVNTEAFF.

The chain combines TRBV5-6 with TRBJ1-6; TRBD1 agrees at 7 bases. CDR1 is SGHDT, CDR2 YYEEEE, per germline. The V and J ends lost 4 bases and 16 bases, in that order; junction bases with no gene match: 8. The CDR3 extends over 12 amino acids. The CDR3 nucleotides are TGTGCCAGCAGCCAGGGGGACGTTCAACTCCACTTT. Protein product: CASSQGDVQLHF.